Following are 32 T cell receptor beta chains from one sample sequenced in a study of blood T cell repertoires in COVID-19. This table comes from immunoSEQ multiplex PCR, and its TCRdb copy is limited to in-frame clones, with some not included. The table has about 170,000 clones, under 85% seen once. The sample taken for sequencing was peripheral blood. Source of these receptors: a man aged 60 to 75 who had recovered from COVID-19.

This chain uses TRBV5-1 with TRBJ2-1; D possibly corresponds to TRBD2 (8 bases). The CDR3 extends over 14 amino acids. CDR1 SGHRS and CDR2 YFSETQ come from the germline V gene. Trimming took off 4 bases at V and 6 bases at J, with 14 bases between the two ends. The CDR3: CASSLGRGPNEQFF. In DNA, the CDR3 is TGCGCCAGCAGCCTCGGGAGGGGGCCCAATGAGCAGTTCTTC.

The chain joins TRBV19 to TRBJ2-2, with D possibly being TRBD1 (7 bases). The V gene lost 4 bases and the J gene lost 4 bases, with 16 bases spanning the gap. This CDR3 region has 16 residues. From germline, CDR1 is LNHDA and CDR2 SQIVND (reference sequence). The CDR3 is CASSTRLQGGTGELFF. The CDR3 DNA is TGTGCCAGTAGTACAAGACTTCAGGGGGGCACCGGGGAGCTGTTTTTT.

The chain joins TRBV7-2 to TRBJ2-5, with 14 positions matching TRBD2. There are 16 residues in the CDR3. Per the germline V gene, CDR1 is SGHTA and CDR2 is FQGNSA. After removal of 5 bases from V and 5 bases from J, the junction contained 7 bases not matched to a gene. The CDR3 loop reads CASSPRTSGGMETQYF. CDR3 nucleotide sequence: TGTGCCAGCAGCCCTAGGACTAGCGGGGGGATGGAGACCCAGTACTTC.

The chain joins TRBV20-1 to TRBJ1-1; TRBD1 is a possible D gene (5 bases). The CDR3 covers 9 residues. CDR1 and CDR2 from the germline V gene are DFQATT and SNEGSKA (reference sequence). V dropped 6 bases and J dropped 8 bases, with 7 bases sitting between them. The CDR3 DNA is TGCAGTGCCCGGGGGGAAGCTTTCTTT. Protein sequence: CSARGEAFF.

The table lists this clone with a count of one. The chain links TRBV24-1 to TRBJ2-1; TRBD1 might be the D (5 bases). Germline assignment: CDR1 KGHDR and CDR2 SFDVKD. V shed 3 bases and J shed 6 bases, with 14 bases lying between them. CDR3 length: 15 residues. CDR3 bases: TGTGCCACCAGTGATCCGGCACAGGCGCGCAATGAGCAGTTCTTC. Translating gives CATSDPAQARNEQFF.

This clone appeared a few times. The V gene is TRBV13, the J gene TRBJ1-1, with 9 bases identical to TRBD1. The CDR3 runs 12 residues. Germline assignment: CDR1 PRHDT and CDR2 FYEKMQ (reference sequence). The junction had 0 bases not matched to a gene; V was cut back by 5 bases and J by 5 bases. The CDR3 is CASSGTGTEAFF. CDR3 nucleotide sequence: TGTGCCAGCAGCGGGACAGGGACTGAAGCTTTCTTT. Full variable domain (missing parts from reference TRBV13 and TRBJ1-1): AAGVIQSPRHLIKEKRETATLKCYPIPRHDTVYWYQQGPGQDPQFLISFYEKMQSDKGSIPDRFSAQQFSDYHSELNMSSLELGDSALYFCASSGTGTEAFFGQGTRLTVV.

The J gene is TRBJ2-4, the V gene TRBV7-8; no clear D gene. The germline gives CDR1 SGHVS, CDR2 FQNEAQ. The CDR3 has 16 amino acids. Trimming left V 4 bases short and J 0 bases short, with 13 bases between. As DNA, the CDR3 is TGTGCCAGCAGCTCATCCCCTGCCGGAGCCAAAAACATTCAGTACTTC. Translation gives CASSSSPAGAKNIQYF.

The CDR3 spells CASSQWTTGLSRGYTF. CDR3 sequence (DNA): TGTGCCAGCAGTCAGTGGACGACAGGCCTTAGTCGTGGCTACACCTTC. The V gene is TRBV6-2 or TRBV6-3, the J gene TRBJ1-2, with D tentatively TRBD1 (6 bases). Looked up from germline, CDR1 is MNHEY and CDR2 is SVGEGT. The CDR3 is 16 residues long. With 5 bases removed from V and 7 bases from J, the gap between germline ends came to 23 bases.

The gene calls are TRBV27 and TRBJ2-7; D unresolved. The V gene lost 6 bases and the J gene lost 6 bases, with 18 bases spanning the gap. The CDR3 has 14 residues. The germline V gene has CDR1 MNHEY and CDR2 SMNVEV (reference sequence). CDR3 sequence reads: CASSQRPPPVEQYF. As DNA, the CDR3 is TGTGCCAGCAGCCAGCGTCCCCCCCCAGTCGAGCAGTACTTC.

A few counts support this clone. The rearrangement links TRBV15 to TRBJ1-5; D gene ambiguous. Between the trimmed V and J ends, which lost 0 bases and 6 bases, there was a span of 9 bases. Germline V gene data show CDR1 as LNHNV and CDR2 as YYDKDF (reference sequence). CDR3 length equals 14 residues. The CDR3 DNA is TGTGCCACCAGCAGAGATGACTCGCGTCAGCCCCAGCATTTT. This translates into CATSRDDSRQPQHF.

The V and J genes are TRBV29-1 and TRBJ1-4; D may be TRBD1 (5 bases). V lost 3 bases, J lost 10 bases, and 21 bases lay in between. Germline V gene data show CDR1 as SQVTM and CDR2 as ANQGSEA. The CDR3 is made up of 15 amino acids. The CDR3: CSVDDGAGGSGKLFF. The CDR3 DNA reads TGCAGCGTTGATGACGGGGCGGGGGGAAGTGGAAAACTGTTTTTT.

This clone was observed a few times. This chain uses TRBV6-6 with TRBJ1-6; D gene ambiguous. Germline V gene lookup returns CDR1 MNHNY and CDR2 SVGAGI (reference sequence). Trimming shortened V by 4 bases and J by 7 bases, and 14 bases separated the two germline ends. CDR3 size: 15 residues. CDR3 amino acids: CASSSTEVLNSPLHF. The CDR3 DNA reads as TGTGCCAGCAGTTCCACTGAAGTTCTCAATTCACCCCTCCACTTT.

This clone was counted only a few times. The rearrangement joins TRBV21-1 to TRBJ2-7; the table's TRBD1 call for D was not verified on the DNA. TRBV21-1 counts as a pseudogene. CDR3 length: 13 residues. CDR3 coding DNA: TGTGCCAGCAGCACCAGGGATCCCTACGAGCAGTACTTC. This codes for CASSTRDPYEQYF.

The chain employs TRBV27 and TRBJ2-6, with D possibly being TRBD1 (5 bases). Germline CDR1 and CDR2: MNHEY and SMNVEV (reference sequence). This CDR3 region has 15 residues. Deletions cut 3 bases from V and 1 base from J, with 7 bases between. Here the CDR3 DNA reads TGTGCCAGCAGTTTGACAGTTTCTGGGGCCAACGTCCTGACTTTC. Its translation: CASSLTVSGANVLTF.

This clone appeared a single time. The V gene is TRBV30, the J gene TRBJ1-4; 8 bases line up with TRBD1. V dropped 1 base and J dropped 14; count of bases not matched to a gene: 6. Per germline, CDR1 GTSNPN and CDR2 SVGIG (reference sequence). The CDR3 is 12 residues long. The CDR3 DNA is TGTGCCTGGAGTGCTGGACAGGGAAGGCTGTTTTTT. It encodes CAWSAGQGRLFF.

This clone was observed once. J is TRBJ2-2 and V is TRBV5-5; weak D call: TRBD2 (7 bases). The CDR3 extends over 16 amino acids. With 6 bases removed from V and 6 bases from J, the gap between germline ends came to 21 bases. Germline loops: CDR1 SGHKS, CDR2 YYEKEE (reference sequence). CDR3 coding DNA: TGTGCCAGCACCGGACTAGGGGGGTTGAAGTCCGGGGAGCTGTTTTTT. Encoded protein: CASTGLGGLKSGELFF.

The rearrangement uses TRBV15 and TRBJ1-1; no clear D gene. The CDR3 is 16 amino acids. V was cut by 0 bases and J by 0 bases, with 11 bases left in between. Germline lookup yields CDR1 LNHNV and CDR2 YYDKDF (reference sequence). The CDR3 is CATSRDRSRVNTEAFF. The CDR3 DNA follows: TGTGCCACCAGCAGAGATCGTTCACGGGTGAACACTGAAGCTTTCTTT.

This chain uses TRBV4-2 with TRBJ1-5; tentatively, D is TRBD1 (6 bases). CDR3 length: 16 residues. Trimming took off 2 bases at V and 5 bases at J, with 16 bases between the two ends. Germline V gene lookup returns CDR1 LGHNA and CDR2 YNFKEQ. CDR3 nucleotide sequence: TGTGCCAGCAGCCAAAGGGGGGGTGGTTGGGATCAGCCCCAGCATTTT. It translates to CASSQRGGGWDQPQHF.

This chain uses TRBV9 with TRBJ1-1, with a tentative D call TRBD1 (5 bases). The CDR3 is 12 amino acids. Germline assignment: CDR1 SGDLS and CDR2 YYNGEE. Trimming stripped 2 bases from V and 4 bases from J, with 6 bases between. CDR3 bases: TGTGCCAGCAGCGTTGACAGCACTGAAGCTTTCTTT. Translated, it gives CASSVDSTEAFF.

CDR3 in DNA: TGTGCCAGTAGTATCAGGGGGCTCGGAGCTTTCTTT. Translating it yields CASSIRGLGAFF. The V and J genes are TRBV19 and TRBJ1-1; 8 nucleotides line up with TRBD1. Germline V CDR1 and CDR2: LNHDA, SQIVND (reference sequence). The CDR3 loop spans 12 amino acids. The V and J ends lost 3 bases and 10 bases, in that order; junction bases with no gene match: 4.

This clone is a singleton in its sample. V gene TRBV19 combines with J gene TRBJ1-5, with 10 bases identical to TRBD1. The V gene's germline CDR1 is LNHDA and CDR2 SQIVND (reference sequence). The V segment lost 5 bases and the J segment 8 bases; nucleotides outside the gene matches: 9. CDR3 size: 15 residues. The CDR3 sequence: CASSADRGLGEPQHF. CDR3 bases: TGTGCCAGTAGTGCCGACAGGGGGCTGGGGGAGCCCCAGCATTTT.

This CDR3 is CASSRADTLSTEAFF. The CDR3 bases are TGCGCCAGCAGCCGGGCTGACACGCTGAGCACTGAAGCTTTCTTT. This chain joins TRBV4-1 and TRBJ1-1; D unclear. The V gene lost 4 bases and the J gene lost 4 bases, with 16 bases spanning the gap. This CDR3 comprises 15 residues. The germline CDR1 and CDR2 sequences are MGHRA and YSYEKL.

CDR3 protein: CASSPSGGIQETQYF. The CDR3 coding sequence is TGTGCCAGCAGCCCCAGTGGGGGGATTCAAGAGACCCAGTACTTC. This chain uses TRBV7-3 with TRBJ2-5; possible D gene TRBD2, 6 bases. This CDR3 region has 15 residues. CDR1 SGHTA and CDR2 FQGTGA come from the germline V gene. Trimming shortened V by 5 bases and J by 2 bases, and 15 bases separated the two germline ends.

The chain employs TRBV5-1 and TRBJ1-2; D remains unclear. The V gene lost 2 bases and the J gene lost 4 bases, with 18 bases spanning the gap. The CDR3 covers 16 residues. Germline assignment: CDR1 SGHRS and CDR2 YFSETQ. The CDR3 reads CASSFNPGLETYGYTF. Here the CDR3 DNA reads TGCGCCAGCAGCTTTAACCCAGGACTAGAAACCTATGGCTACACCTTC.

The V gene is TRBV19, the J gene TRBJ1-1; D is unresolved. CDR3 length: 16 residues. V dropped 3 bases and J dropped 3 bases, with 17 bases sitting between them. CDR1 and CDR2 from the germline V gene are LNHDA and SQIVND (reference sequence). The CDR3 spells CASSIGPRALHTEAFF. The CDR3, as DNA: TGTGCCAGTAGTATCGGGCCGAGGGCGCTACACACTGAAGCTTTCTTT.

The rearrangement joins TRBV4-2 to TRBJ2-3; a possible D gene is TRBD1 (6 bases). Germline-derived CDR1 and CDR2 are LGHNA and YNFKEQ. With 3 bases removed from V and 6 bases from J, the gap between germline ends came to 16 bases. This CDR3 spans 15 amino acids. DNA for the CDR3: TGTGCCAGCAGCCAGGCCCTACAGGGTGGCGATACGCAGTATTTT. Translated, it gives CASSQALQGGDTQYF.

This rearrangement joins TRBV3-1 (or the pseudogene TRBV3-2) to TRBJ1-1, with TRBD1 as a possible D gene (6 bases). Trimming removed 3 bases at V and 7 bases at J, with 12 bases between. Germline V gene lookup returns CDR1 LGHDT and CDR2 YNNKEL (reference sequence). The CDR3 runs to 13 residues. In DNA, the CDR3 is TGTGCCAGCAGCCAGACTCCGGACAGTGAAGCTTTCTTT. Its translation is CASSQTPDSEAFF.

Concerning this clone: Different DNA sequences within this sample yield the same CDR3. The J gene is TRBJ2-2, the V gene TRBV7-6; D possibly corresponds to TRBD2 (6 bases). The V end lost 5 bases, the J end lost 5 bases, and 12 bases lay between the germline ends. Germline V CDR1 and CDR2: SGHVS, FNYEAQ. The CDR3 is 14 amino acids. The CDR3 loop reads CASSPGGGTGELFF. CDR3 sequence (DNA): TGTGCCAGCAGCCCCGGGGGTGGAACCGGGGAGCTGTTTTTT.

V gene TRBV6-5 combines with J gene TRBJ2-7, with 9 bases that match TRBD1. V lost 4 bases and J lost 5; bases outside the gene matches: 9. This CDR3 region has 15 residues. Per germline, CDR1 MNHEY and CDR2 SVGAGI. In nucleotides, the CDR3 is TGTGCCAGCAGTTCCACCGGGACAGGGAATGACGAGCAGTACTTC. As protein: CASSSTGTGNDEQYF.

The chain employs TRBV7-3 and TRBJ1-1, with D maybe TRBD1 (5 bases). CDR1 is SGHTA, CDR2 FQGTGA, per germline. The CDR3 sequence is 14 residues long. V was clipped by 1 base and J by 8 bases, with 14 bases between them. CDR3 in amino acids: CASSLMGDSTEAFF. CDR3 coding DNA: TGTGCCAGCAGCTTAATGGGTGACAGCACCGAAGCTTTCTTT. The full variable domain, with the rest looked up from reference TRBV7-3 and TRBJ1-1, is GAGVSQTPSNKVTEKGKYVELRCDPISGHTALYWYRQSLGQGPEFLIYFQGTGAADDSGLPNDRFFAVRPEGSVSTLKIQRTERGDSAVYLCASSLMGDSTEAFFGQGTRLTVV.

This chain links TRBV29-1 with TRBJ2-7; D may be TRBD1 (5 bases). This CDR3 is built from 13 residues. The germline gives CDR1 SQVTM, CDR2 ANQGSEA. With 7 bases removed from V and 2 bases from J, the gap between germline ends came to 15 bases. CDR3 DNA: TGCAGCGCCCTAAACAGGTCGCCCTACGAGCAGTACTTC. It yields the protein CSALNRSPYEQYF.

This chain connects TRBV5-6 to TRBJ1-4; 7 bases align to TRBD1. The CDR3 has 14 amino acids. CDR1 is SGHDT, CDR2 YYEEEE, per germline. V was clipped by 0 bases and J by 4 bases; unmatched bases: 0. The CDR3 loop is CASSLDRGNEKLFF. The CDR3 nucleotides are TGTGCCAGCAGCTTGGACAGGGGTAATGAAAAACTGTTTTTT. Drawing the rest from reference TRBV5-6 and TRBJ1-4, the complete variable domain is DAGVTQSPTHLIKTRGQQVTLRCSPKSGHDTVSWYQQALGQGPQFIFQYYEEEERQRGNFPDRFSGHQFPNYSSELNVNALLLGDSALYLCASSLDRGNEKLFFGSGTQLSVL.